The clone carrying this T cell receptor beta chain was recorded a few times. Its specificity is not known. An Oncomine TCR Beta short-read assay was used to sequence the DNA from cultured CD4+ T cells. TCRdb processed the PCR reads anew with MiXCR; each CDR3 protein has one entry. The table has about 11,000 distinct CDR3 sequences, 25% to 40% seen once. Treatment reported: roughly ten-day PBMC culture with coronavirus spike peptide pools or control peptides (ViraFEST assay). Via ViraFEST, peptide pools expanded antigen-specific T cells before TCR sequencing. The data were obtained in a study of vaccination and CD4 T cells after COVID-19. The CDR3 loop spans 13 amino acids. The V gene's germline CDR1 is SGHTA and CDR2 FQGNSA. Deletions cut 0 bases from V and 1 base from J, with 3 bases between.

Sequenced sample: CD4+ T cells from blood, cultured in vitro. This sequence joins TRBV7-2 and TRBJ1-1, with D hard to call. This TCR derives from a human donor who had recovered from COVID-19. The CDR3 spells CASSLAQNTEAFF. The CDR3 bases are TGTGCCAGCAGCTTAGCCCAGAACACTGAAGCTTTCTTT.